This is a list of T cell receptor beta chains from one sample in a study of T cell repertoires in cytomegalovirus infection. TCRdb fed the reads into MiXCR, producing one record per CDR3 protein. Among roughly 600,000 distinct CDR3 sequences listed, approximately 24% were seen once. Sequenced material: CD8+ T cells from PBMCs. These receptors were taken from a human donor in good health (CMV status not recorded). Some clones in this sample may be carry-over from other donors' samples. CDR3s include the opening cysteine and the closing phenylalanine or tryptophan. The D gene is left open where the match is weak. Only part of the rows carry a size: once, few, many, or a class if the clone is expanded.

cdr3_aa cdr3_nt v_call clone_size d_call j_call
CASSLGPVSTDTQYF TGTGCCAGCAGCTTAGGGCCGGTCAGCACAGATACGCAGTATTTT TRBV7-3 many - TRBJ2-3
CASSVGGKRRETQYF TGTGCCAGCAGCGTGGGGGGGAAGAGGCGAGAGACCCAGTACTTC TRBV12-3/TRBV12-4 few TRBD2 TRBJ2-5
CASSDTGTANTEAFF TGTGCCAGCAGCGACACCGGGACAGCGAACACTGAAGCTTTCTTT TRBV7-6 few TRBD1 TRBJ1-1
CSAAPLAGGVDTQYF TGCAGTGCAGCCCCCCTAGCGGGGGGCGTAGATACGCAGTATTTT TRBV20-1 few TRBD2 TRBJ2-3
CASSPTDKNYGYTF TGTGCCAGCAGTCCTACGGACAAAAACTATGGCTACACCTTC TRBV6-6 - - TRBJ1-2
CASSYRLAGVLSYEQFF TGTGCCAGCAGTTACCGGCTAGCGGGGGTCTTGAGTTATGAGCAGTTCTTC TRBV6-6 few TRBD2 TRBJ2-1
CASSSSKYLTDGYTF TGTGCCAGCAGTTCATCGAAATACCTTACCGATGGCTACACCTTC TRBV6-2/TRBV6-3 - - TRBJ1-2
CATSNNEQFF TGTGCCACCTCTAACAATGAGCAGTTCTTC TRBV24-1 - - TRBJ2-1
CASFYSLGYGYTF TGCGCCAGCTTCTACAGCTTAGGCTATGGCTACACCTTC TRBV10-2 - - TRBJ1-2
CASLLILGTPDHGYTF TGTGCCAGCCTCCTAATCTTAGGGACGCCAGATCATGGCTACACCTTC TRBV6-6 many - TRBJ1-2
CASSLGPIYSNQPQHF TGTGCCAGCAGCTTGGGGCCAATATATAGCAATCAGCCCCAGCATTTT TRBV7-2 many - TRBJ1-5
CASSVGGWGGDNEQFF TGTGCCAGCAGCGTAGGAGGGTGGGGGGGAGACAATGAGCAGTTCTTC TRBV7-8 many TRBD2 TRBJ2-1
CASSYPPGQGWFRAGELFF TGTGCCAGCAGTTACCCCCCTGGACAGGGGTGGTTTAGGGCCGGGGAGCTGTTTTTT TRBV6-2/TRBV6-3 - TRBD1 TRBJ2-2
CASSFDTRRDQPQHF TGTGCCAGCAGTTTCGACACACGGCGGGATCAGCCCCAGCATTTT TRBV6-2/TRBV6-3 - - TRBJ1-5
CASSVRYSGGYNEQFF TGTGCCAGCAGTGTTAGGTATAGCGGGGGCTACAATGAGCAGTTCTTC TRBV2 few TRBD2 TRBJ2-1
CASSPRQGLGYGYTF TGTGCCAGCAGTCCCCGACAGGGGTTGGGCTATGGCTACACCTTC TRBV28 - TRBD1 TRBJ1-2
CASSAALGGSPAFF TGTGCCAGCAGCGCAGCCTTGGGAGGGAGCCCAGCTTTCTTT TRBV9 - - TRBJ1-1
CASSLSPLAGNQETQYF TGTGCCAGCAGCTTATCCCCCCTAGCGGGGAACCAAGAGACCCAGTACTTC TRBV7-3 many TRBD2 TRBJ2-5
CASSARGFDEQFF TGCGCCAGCAGCGCCAGGGGATTCGATGAGCAGTTCTTC TRBV4-3 few - TRBJ2-1
CASRLLRGRRSTEAFF TGTGCCAGCAGGCTTTTGCGGGGGCGCAGGAGCACTGAAGCTTTCTTT TRBV12-3/TRBV12-4 - - TRBJ1-1
CASSVVDTFEQFF TGTGCCAGCAGCGTAGTAGATACTTTTGAGCAGTTCTTC TRBV9 - - TRBJ2-1
CASRDLGGVGNEQFF TGTGCCAGCAGGGACCTAGGGGGGGTAGGGAATGAGCAGTTCTTC TRBV2 - - TRBJ2-1
CASSSGTGSYGYTF TGTGCCAGCAGCTCCGGGACAGGGAGCTATGGCTACACCTTC TRBV7-6 - TRBD1 TRBJ1-2
CASSLKASGGRNEQFF TGTGCCAGCAGCTTAAAGGCATCGGGGGGCCGCAATGAGCAGTTCTTC TRBV7-6 many - TRBJ2-1
CASILRPQGTDTQYF TGTGCCAGCATATTGCGGCCGCAGGGCACAGATACGCAGTATTTT TRBV7-8 many - TRBJ2-3
CATSRGGGEQFF TGTGCCACCAGCAGAGGTGGGGGGGAGCAGTTCTTC TRBV15 few - TRBJ2-1
CASSVARIAAHNEQFF TGTGCCAGCAGCGTAGCTAGGATAGCGGCCCACAATGAGCAGTTCTTC TRBV9 - - TRBJ2-1
CASSQDRKGDPNYGYTF TGTGCCAGCAGCCAAGATCGGAAGGGAGATCCTAACTATGGCTACACCTTC TRBV14 - - TRBJ1-2
CASSTGTSGGFNTGELFF TGTGCCAGCAGCACGGGGACTAGCGGGGGGTTTAACACCGGGGAGCTGTTTTTT TRBV7-8 - TRBD2 TRBJ2-2
CASSKDMKAEAFF TGTGCCAGCAGTAAGGACATGAAGGCTGAAGCTTTCTTT TRBV7-6 many - TRBJ1-1
CASTPGIGGGYNEQFF TGTGCCAGCACCCCCGGAATTGGGGGCGGGTACAATGAGCAGTTCTTC TRBV7-3 many - TRBJ2-1
CASSLGDRAGWETQYF TGTGCCAGCAGCTTAGGGGACAGGGCGGGTTGGGAGACCCAGTACTTC TRBV7-2 many TRBD1 TRBJ2-5
CASGIYGYTF TGTGCCAGCGGGATCTATGGCTACACCTTC TRBV19 - - TRBJ1-2
CASSPPGQGDETQYF TGTGCCAGCAGCCCACCGGGACAGGGAGACGAGACCCAGTACTTC TRBV2 - TRBD1 TRBJ2-5
CASSYRGPATGGWSYEQYF TGTGCCAGCAGTTATCGGGGACCCGCCACAGGCGGATGGTCCTACGAGCAGTACTTC TRBV6-5 many - TRBJ2-7
CASSGWGESYNEQFF TGCGCCAGCAGCGGTTGGGGCGAGTCCTACAATGAGCAGTTCTTC TRBV5-1 few - TRBJ2-1
CASSPILSLAGPRYNEQFF TGTGCCAGCAGCCCCATCCTCTCGCTAGCGGGACCTCGCTACAATGAGCAGTTCTTC TRBV7-9 many TRBD2 TRBJ2-1
CASSFLDTEAFF TGTGCCAGCAGCTTCCTCGACACTGAAGCTTTCTTT TRBV7-9 many - TRBJ1-1
CASSSAGTGGSYGYTF TGTGCCAGCAGCTCAGCCGGGACAGGGGGATCCTATGGCTACACCTTC TRBV7-9 many TRBD1 TRBJ1-2
CASSQDVVPSTDTQYF TGTGCCAGCAGCCAAGACGTCGTCCCTAGCACAGATACGCAGTATTTT TRBV14 once - TRBJ2-3
CASSLAVGLRAYEQYF TGTGCCAGCAGCTTAGCGGTGGGTTTACGGGCCTACGAGCAGTACTTC TRBV7-9 few - TRBJ2-7